A single sample gave rise to the 22 T cell receptor beta chains below, sequenced in a study of cytomegalovirus exposure and HLA in healthy donors. Researchers ran the PCR with 60 Vbeta and 13 Jbeta primers. The protocol was immunoSEQ multiplex PCR, while the TCRdb copy is restricted to in-frame clones and leaves out a portion. The top ten hold about 1.2% of the sample, which has around 89,000 clones, roughly 80% seen once. The sample was PBMCs. These receptors all stem from a girl aged 2 to 9 in good health and CMV-seropositive.

The chain employs TRBV30 and TRBJ2-7; maybe TRBD1 (5 bases). CDR3 length equals 15 residues. Per the germline V gene, CDR1 is GTSNPN and CDR2 is SVGIG (reference sequence). V was cut by 3 bases and J by 3 bases, with 18 bases left in between. The CDR3 DNA sequence: TGTGCCTGGAGCCTGGTACCCCAGGGTATCTACGAGCAGTACTTC. It encodes CAWSLVPQGIYEQYF.

This chain links TRBV6-1 with TRBJ2-5; D is possibly TRBD1 (6 bases). TRBJ2-7 matches the DNA end more closely, so the J call is doubtful. The CDR3 length is 14 residues. Germline V CDR1 and CDR2: MNHNS, SASEGT. In DNA form, the CDR3 reads TGTGCCAGCAGTGAGGGGACAAGGGGGTACGAGCAGTACTTC. Protein product: CASSEGTRGYEQYF.

The chain has TRBV5-6 and TRBJ1-2; 9 bases map to TRBD1. The germline V gene has CDR1 SGHDT and CDR2 YYEEEE. The CDR3 spans 14 residues. With V trimmed by 3 bases and J by 4 bases, 4 bases remained unmatched. CDR3 in DNA: TGTGCCAGCAGCTCGGGACAGGGCGTCTATGGCTACACCTTC. This sequence encodes CASSSGQGVYGYTF.

The rearrangement uses TRBV18 and TRBJ2-1, with 11 bases identical to TRBD2. The CDR3 extends over 15 amino acids. Trimming removed 7 bases from V and 6 bases from J; junction bases left unmatched: 8. The V gene's germline CDR1 is KGHSH and CDR2 LQKENI. The CDR3, as DNA: TGTGCCAGCTTCACGTGGCTAGCGGGGGGCAATGAGCAGTTCTTC. Its protein is CASFTWLAGGNEQFF.

The J gene is TRBJ2-7, the V gene TRBV6-1; D ambiguous. CDR1 and CDR2 from the germline V gene are MNHNS and SASEGT. The V gene lost 0 bases and the J gene lost 0 bases, with 9 bases spanning the gap. The CDR3 runs 15 residues. CDR3 coding DNA: TGTGCCAGCAGTGAAGCGGGCAGAACCTCCTACGAGCAGTACTTC. This sequence encodes CASSEAGRTSYEQYF.

The chain has TRBV27 and TRBJ1-1; 7 bases are a match to TRBD1. Trimming at V came to 5 bases and at J to 0 bases, leaving 6 bases not matched to a gene. This CDR3 has 15 residues. The V gene's germline CDR1 is MNHEY and CDR2 SMNVEV (reference sequence). DNA for the CDR3: TGTGCCAGCAGTCCCCGGACAGGAATGAACACTGAAGCTTTCTTT. Its translation: CASSPRTGMNTEAFF.

The chain joins TRBV4-3 to TRBJ2-1, with a weak D call TRBD1 (6 bases). This CDR3 has 16 amino acids. V dropped 1 base and J dropped 0 bases, with 10 bases sitting between them. The V gene's germline CDR1 is LGHNA and CDR2 YSLEER. In DNA form, the CDR3 reads TGCGCCAGCAGCCAAGGACAGGACAGCTCCTACAATGAGCAGTTCTTC. This codes for CASSQGQDSSYNEQFF.

The CDR3 loop reads CASSLTGTGSYEQYF. The CDR3 region has the DNA TGCGCCAGCAGCTTAACCGGGACAGGGTCCTACGAGCAGTACTTC. The chain employs TRBV5-1 and TRBJ2-7; 9 bases map to TRBD1. CDR3 length: 15 amino acids. From germline, CDR1 is SGHRS and CDR2 YFSETQ. V trimming: 2 bases; J trimming: 1 base; junction bases outside the gene matches: 4.

The chain combines TRBV19 with TRBJ1-5; weak D call: TRBD1 (5 bases). The CDR3 extends over 15 amino acids. With 3 bases removed from V and 11 bases from J, the gap between germline ends came to 20 bases. The V gene's germline CDR1 is LNHDA and CDR2 SQIVND (reference sequence). CDR3 in amino acids: CASSIGGWARIAQHF. DNA for the CDR3: TGTGCCAGTAGTATTGGGGGGTGGGCCCGGATAGCCCAGCATTTT.

J is TRBJ2-7 and V is TRBV6-5; 10 nucleotides align to TRBD2. CDR3 length: 16 amino acids. V shed 1 base and J 5 bases; nucleotides not matched to a gene: 8. Germline CDR1 and CDR2: MNHEY and SVGAGI. CDR3 sequence reads: CASSYYRLAGNDEQYF. The CDR3 DNA is TGTGCCAGCAGTTACTACCGACTAGCGGGTAACGACGAGCAGTACTTC.

The chain joins TRBV19 to TRBJ1-5, with a possible D match to TRBD1 (6 bases). Germline CDR1 LNHDA, CDR2 SQIVND (reference sequence). This CDR3 contains 14 residues. CDR3 in amino acids: CASRGAGLEQPQHF. The CDR3 DNA is TGTGCAAGCAGGGGCGCTGGGTTAGAACAGCCCCAGCATTTT.

J is TRBJ2-7 and V is TRBV6-6, with no clear D. Germline V gene lookup returns CDR1 MNHNY and CDR2 SVGAGI (reference sequence). The length of the CDR3 is 15 residues. With 2 bases removed from V and 0 bases from J, the gap between germline ends came to 11 bases. As DNA, the CDR3 is TGTGCCAGCAGTTACGATCCAACTACCTCCTACGAGCAGTACTTC. Its translation: CASSYDPTTSYEQYF.

The chain uses TRBV28 and TRBJ1-4; no reliable D call. Germline V gene lookup returns CDR1 MDHEN and CDR2 SYDVKM. The CDR3 is made up of 18 amino acids. V was shortened by 2 bases and J by 4 bases, with 20 bases between the two germline ends. CDR3 nucleotides: TGTGCCAGCAGTTTAAGTCAGGCTAGCGGGAGCTTTAATGAAAAACTGTTTTTT. Translating gives CASSLSQASGSFNEKLFF.

The chain uses TRBV9 and TRBJ2-7; unclear D gene. There are 14 residues in the CDR3. Germline V gene data show CDR1 as SGDLS and CDR2 as YYNGEE. V was cut by 4 bases and J by 3 bases, with 14 bases left in between. CDR3 in amino acids: CASSPHVTYYEQYF. CDR3 nucleotide sequence: TGTGCCAGCAGCCCCCACGTTACCTACTACGAGCAGTACTTC.

CDR3 loop: CASSLWTGDEKLFF. DNA for the CDR3: TGTGCCAGTAGTCTGTGGACAGGGGATGAAAAACTGTTTTTT. V usage is TRBV19 and J usage is TRBJ1-4; TRBD1 matches at 9 bases. J lost 6 bases, V lost 5 bases, and 4 bases had no gene match. The V gene's germline CDR1 is LNHDA and CDR2 SQIVND (reference sequence). The CDR3 sequence is 14 residues long.

This chain joins TRBV7-3 and TRBJ2-1; no clear D gene. Per the germline V gene, CDR1 is SGHTA and CDR2 is FQGTGA. The V end lost 2 bases, the J end lost 4 bases, and 6 bases lay between the germline ends. The CDR3 runs to 13 residues. The CDR3 protein is CASSLERYNEQFF. CDR3 nucleotide sequence: TGTGCCAGCAGCTTAGAGAGGTACAATGAGCAGTTCTTC.

This clone was seen only once. The rearrangement joins TRBV6-5 to TRBJ2-7; D is uncertain. The CDR3 extends over 13 amino acids. V gave up 5 bases and J gave up 7 bases, with 15 bases separating them. The germline V gene has CDR1 MNHEY and CDR2 SVGAGI. CDR3: CASSSDLPTEQYF. The DNA for the CDR3 is TGTGCCAGCAGTAGCGATCTACCGACTGAGCAGTACTTC.

The rearrangement joins TRBV28 to TRBJ2-7; D gene unclear. V was pared by 5 bases and J by 2 bases, with 13 bases between. Germline CDR1 reads MDHEN; CDR2 reads SYDVKM. The CDR3 runs to 14 residues. The CDR3 spells CASSVTGVTYEQYF. The CDR3, as DNA: TGTGCCAGCAGTGTCACCGGTGTAACCTACGAGCAGTACTTC.

The chain carries TRBV28 and TRBJ2-3; 10 nucleotides align to TRBD2. Trimming removed 4 bases from V and 2 bases from J; junction bases left unmatched: 9. This CDR3 has 17 amino acids. Germline lookup yields CDR1 MDHEN and CDR2 SYDVKM. The CDR3 bases are TGTGCCAGCAGTTACGGACTAGCGGAGACAGACACAGATACGCAGTATTTT. Protein sequence: CASSYGLAETDTDTQYF.

The chain recombines TRBV7-9 with TRBJ2-3, with D maybe TRBD2 (5 bases). This CDR3 contains 16 residues. The germline CDR1 and CDR2 sequences are SEHNR and FQNEAQ (reference sequence). V was shortened by 1 base and J by 0 bases, with 11 bases between the two germline ends. The CDR3: CASSLEDFPSTDTQYF. In nucleotides, the CDR3 is TGTGCCAGCAGCTTAGAGGACTTCCCTAGCACAGATACGCAGTATTTT.

The chain combines TRBV6-5 with TRBJ2-1; D remains unclear. There are 13 residues in the CDR3. Germline V CDR1 and CDR2: MNHEY, SVGAGI. Trimming cost V 2 bases and J 9 bases, with 11 bases left between them. In DNA, the CDR3 is TGTGCCAGCAGTTACCCAGACAAGAGTGAGCAGTTCTTC. It yields the protein CASSYPDKSEQFF.

This chain connects TRBV7-8 to TRBJ1-2; tentatively, D is TRBD1 (6 bases). Trimming shortened V by 5 bases and J by 11 bases, and 15 bases separated the two germline ends. CDR3 size: 12 residues. Germline V CDR1 and CDR2: SGHVS, FQNEAQ. The CDR3 bases are TGTGCCAGCAGCCCCTCTGGGGGGGCGTACACCTTC. Translation gives CASSPSGGAYTF.